The 15 T cell receptor beta chains given below trace back to one sample, sequenced in a study of blood T cells in healthy people across ages. A second PCR, run for about 6 to 12 cycles, used a sample-barcoded 5' primer plus a J-beta primer mix. Each CDR3 protein gets one entry after TCRdb re-called the 5' RACE reads with MiXCR. The table shows about 380,000 distinct CDR3 sequences, with 50% to 60% occurring only once. The sequenced sample consisted of blood. These receptor sequences come from a man aged 60 to 69 in good health.

V gene TRBV18 combines with J gene TRBJ2-3; D perhaps matches TRBD2 (5 bases). Trimming left V 2 bases short and J 2 bases short, with 26 bases between. Germline values: CDR1 KGHSH, CDR2 LQKENI. The CDR3 totals 20 residues. In DNA form, the CDR3 reads TGTGCCAGCTCACCAACCCCTCTGAAATCGGGCCGGGGTCTCACAGATACGCAGTATTTT. Protein product: CASSPTPLKSGRGLTDTQYF.

This clonotype is a singleton in its sample. This chain connects TRBV20-1 to TRBJ2-3; D may be TRBD1 or TRBD2 (5 bases each). The V gene's germline CDR1 is DFQATT and CDR2 SNEGSKA (reference sequence). This CDR3 comprises 13 residues. V gave up 5 bases and J gave up 4 bases, with 13 bases separating them. In nucleotides, the CDR3 is TGCAGTGCTGAGGGGCTAGTTGCAGATACGCAGTATTTT. Protein: CSAEGLVADTQYF.

DNA for the CDR3: TGCAGTGCTACAAGCCCTAGCGAAAGCTCCTACAATGAGCAGTTCTTC. It translates to CSATSPSESSYNEQFF. The chain combines TRBV20-1 with TRBJ2-1; tentatively, D is TRBD2 (6 bases). V lost 4 bases and J 0 bases, leaving 16 bases between the germline ends. CDR1 is DFQATT and CDR2 is SNEGSKA in the germline V gene (reference sequence). This CDR3 spans 16 amino acids.

This rearrangement joins TRBV29-1 to TRBJ2-1, with 10 bases fitting TRBD2. Matching the DNA end better, TRBJ2-7 makes the J call doubtful. Germline V gives CDR1 SQVTM, CDR2 ANQGSEA. This CDR3 comprises 14 residues. Here the CDR3 reads CSVLAGPSYNEQYF. The CDR3 region has the DNA TGCAGCGTACTAGCGGGACCCTCCTACAATGAGCAGTACTTC.

J is TRBJ1-5 and V is TRBV7-2; possible D gene TRBD1, 6 bases. Trimming took off 4 bases at V and 3 bases at J, with 13 bases between the two ends. The V gene's germline CDR1 is SGHTA and CDR2 FQGNSA. This CDR3 spans 15 amino acids. The CDR3 DNA reads TGTGCCAGCAGCTCCACAGGGTTACACAATCAGCCCCAGCATTTT. This gives the protein CASSSTGLHNQPQHF.

V and J are TRBV28 and TRBJ2-1, with 12 bases that match TRBD2. J lost 1 base, V lost 6 bases, and 4 bases had no gene match. Germline V CDR1 and CDR2: MDHEN, SYDVKM. The CDR3 length is 16 residues. The DNA for the CDR3 is TGTGCCAGCAGATCTAGCGGGGGGGCATCCTACAATGAGCAGTTCTTC. Translation gives CASRSSGGASYNEQFF. Complete variable domain (other parts from reference TRBV28 and TRBJ2-1): DVKVTQSSRYLVKRTGEKVFLECVQDMDHENMFWYRQDPGLGLRLIYFSYDVKMKEKGDIPEGYSVSREKKERFSLILESASTNQTSMYLCASRSSGGASYNEQFFGPGTRLTVL.

This clonotype appeared a few times. CDR3 in DNA: TGTGCTAGTGGTTTGGTACCGAAGACAGTTAACTATGGCTACACCTTC. Its translation: CASGLVPKTVNYGYTF. The chain has TRBV12-5 and TRBJ1-2; maybe TRBD1 (5 bases). Germline-derived CDR1 and CDR2 are LGHNT and FRNRAP. CDR3 size: 16 residues. Trimming shortened V by 0 bases and J by 1 base, and 12 bases separated the two germline ends. Full variable domain (remainder filled in from reference TRBV12-5 and TRBJ1-2): DARVTQTPRHKVTEMGQEVTMRCQPILGHNTVFWYRQTMMQGLELLAYFRNRAPLDDSGMPKDRFSAEMPDATLATLKIQPSEPRDSAVYFCASGLVPKTVNYGYTFGSGTRLTVV.

The chain has TRBV4-3 and TRBJ2-1, with 7 positions matching TRBD1. Germline CDR1 and CDR2: LGHNA and YSLEER. The CDR3 spans 14 residues. J lost 8 bases, V lost 1 base, and 5 bases had no gene match. This chain's CDR3 is CASSQGGGSDEQFF. In nucleotides, the CDR3 is TGCGCCAGCAGCCAAGGAGGGGGCAGCGATGAGCAGTTCTTC.

V and J are TRBV6-5 and TRBJ2-5; D possibly matches TRBD1 or TRBD2 (6 bases each). CDR1 MNHEY and CDR2 SVGAGI come from the germline V gene. V was shortened by 0 bases and J by 4 bases, with 12 bases between the two germline ends. The CDR3 has 15 residues. The DNA for the CDR3 is TGTGCCAGCAGTTACTCATGGGGGGCGCGAGAGACCCAGTACTTC. The encoded protein is CASSYSWGARETQYF.

The J gene is TRBJ1-2, the V gene TRBV7-9, with TRBD1 as a possible D gene (6 bases). The V end was cut by 8 bases, the J end by 4 bases, with 23 bases between. This CDR3 has 16 residues. Germline values: CDR1 SEHNR, CDR2 FQNEAQ (reference sequence). The CDR3 DNA reads as TGTGCCAGCGACCTCTGGGGGGGGGACATATCCTATGGCTACACCTTC. Translated, it gives CASDLWGGDISYGYTF.

This clonotype was detected only a few times. CDR3 sequence (DNA): TGTGCCAGCAGTTTACAACAGAATATGAACACTGAAGCTTTCTTT. Translating gives CASSLQQNMNTEAFF. The chain carries TRBV6-5 and TRBJ1-1; D gene unclear. This CDR3 region has 15 residues. V dropped 4 bases and J dropped 0 bases, with 12 bases sitting between them. Looked up from germline, CDR1 is MNHEY and CDR2 is SVGAGI.

This chain connects TRBV6-2 or TRBV6-3 to TRBJ2-1; 9 nucleotides line up with TRBD2. Germline V gene lookup returns CDR1 MNHEY and CDR2 SVGEGT. Germline trimming cut 3 bases from V and 10 bases from J; bases unmatched to any gene: 19. The CDR3 has 18 amino acids. This CDR3 reads CASSYGRSSGTSASEQFF. CDR3 DNA: TGTGCCAGCAGTTATGGAAGGTCTAGCGGGACCTCTGCGTCCGAGCAGTTCTTC.

This clonotype was counted once. The V and J genes are TRBV9 and TRBJ1-6; unclear D gene. The V gene lost 4 bases and the J gene lost 13 bases, with 24 bases spanning the gap. Per germline, CDR1 SGDLS and CDR2 YYNGEE. The CDR3 is 16 residues long. Here the CDR3 reads CASSLLDEGPNTPLHF. DNA of the CDR3: TGTGCCAGCAGCCTGCTCGATGAAGGCCCGAATACGCCCCTCCACTTT.

This clonotype turned up a few times. The chain has TRBV14 and TRBJ1-1; no definite D call. The V end was cut by 0 bases, the J end by 4 bases, with 18 bases between. The CDR3 spans 17 residues. From germline, CDR1 is SGHDN and CDR2 FVKESK. The CDR3 here is CASSQDAALPVGTEAFF. CDR3 nucleotide sequence: TGTGCCAGCAGCCAAGATGCGGCGTTGCCGGTGGGCACTGAAGCTTTCTTT. The variable domain in full, with the rest retrieved from reference TRBV14 and TRBJ1-1, is EAGVTQFPSHSVIEKGQTVTLRCDPISGHDNLYWYRRVMGKEIKFLLHFVKESKQDESGMPNNRFLAERTGGTYSTLKVQPAELEDSGVYFCASSQDAALPVGTEAFFGQGTRLTVV.

This chain uses TRBV20-1 with TRBJ2-7; 10 bases map to TRBD1. The trim removed 4 bases at V and 1 base at J, leaving 7 bases unmatched. From germline, CDR1 is DFQATT and CDR2 SNEGSKA (reference sequence). This CDR3 comprises 15 residues. CDR3 residues: CSATPGQGLSYEQYF. CDR3 sequence (DNA): TGCAGTGCTACCCCGGGACAGGGGTTATCCTACGAGCAGTACTTC.